A selection of T cell receptor beta chains follows, all from one sample in a study of T cells after yellow fever vaccination. TCRdb itself ran the 5' RACE reads through MiXCR, one entry per CDR3 protein. The sample contains 130,000 or so distinct CDR3 sequences, approximately 14% of which appear only once. Here the sequenced sample was CD8+ T cells sorted from PBMCs, taken 5 days after the yellow fever booster vaccination. All receptors come from a man younger than 35 who received the YFV17D yellow fever vaccine. The CDR3 runs from the conserved cysteine through the conserved F or W. The D gene is left open where the match is weak. A row's size may be missing; if present it is once, few, many or a size class.

abundance,v_gene,d_gene,j_gene,CDR3nt,CDR3aa
medium-sized,TRBV6-4,TRBD2,TRBJ2-3,TGTGCCAGCAGTGAGACTAGCGGGGGCACAGATACGCAGTATTTT,CASSETSGGTDTQYF
-,TRBV10-3,-,TRBJ2-7,TGTGCCATCAGTGAGGGGCGCGGGTCCTACGAGCAGTACTTC,CAISEGRGSYEQYF
-,TRBV10-3,TRBD2,TRBJ2-7,TGTGCCATCACCCATGGACTAGCGGGGGGGAGTCCCTACGAGCAGTACTTC,CAITHGLAGGSPYEQYF
-,TRBV25-1,-,TRBJ2-3,TGTGCCAGCAGTGAAGGCTGGGCTAGTCTGCAGTATTTT,CASSEGWASLQYF
few,TRBV2,-,TRBJ1-1,TGTGCCAGCAGGGGAGAGGGGCAGAACACTGAAGCTTTCTTT,CASRGEGQNTEAFF
-,TRBV12-3/TRBV12-4,-,TRBJ2-7,TGTGCCAGCAGTTTAGCAACAGGGACTACCTACGAGCAGTACTTC,CASSLATGTTYEQYF
-,TRBV6-5,TRBD1,TRBJ2-1,TGTGCCAGCAGTTACTCTGGGACAGGGGCCTACAATGAGCAGTTCTTC,CASSYSGTGAYNEQFF
-,TRBV7-9,TRBD1,TRBJ1-1,TGTGCCAGCAGCTTAGAGGGGGGGACAGGGTTGACTGAAGCTTTCTTT,CASSLEGGTGLTEAFF
-,TRBV10-2,-,TRBJ2-7,TGCGCCAGCAGTGAGGAGGGCTTCGACGAGCAGTACTTC,CASSEEGFDEQYF
few,TRBV19,-,TRBJ1-1,TGTGCCAGTAGAGCCGGGGCCACTGAAGCTTTCTTT,CASRAGATEAFF
many,TRBV6-6,-,TRBJ2-7,TGTGCCAGCAGTTATCTCCAGGGGGGAGACTACGAGCAGTACTTC,CASSYLQGGDYEQYF